Listed below are T cell receptor beta chains from one sample, sequenced in a study of CD8+CD57+ T cells in acquired aplastic anemia. A single record per CDR3 protein comes from TCRdb applying MiXCR to the reads. In the table there are 450,000 to 550,000 distinct CDR3 sequences, about a third of which are singletons. Source material: sorted CD4+, CD8+, or CD8+CD57+ T cells (not recorded which) from PBMCs. The receptors shown here come from a human donor with aplastic anemia. Both conserved end residues are part of each CDR3. A D gene is named only where the DNA matches it firmly. Rows may omit the clone size; those that give it use once, few, many or a size class.

cdr3_aa	cdr3_nt	v_call	j_call	clone_size	d_call
CASSSGFVGRGYGYTF	TGTGCCAGTAGTTCCGGTTTCGTCGGCCGGGGCTATGGCTACACCTTC	TRBV6-5	TRBJ1-2	NA	NA
CSVDRDYGYEQYF	TGCAGTGTCGACCGGGACTACGGGTACGAGCAGTACTTC	TRBV20-1	TRBJ2-7	few	TRBD2
CSASAPPGSGGGITEAFF	TGCAGTGCTAGCGCCCCACCCGGCTCGGGAGGCGGGATCACTGAAGCTTTCTTT	TRBV20-1	TRBJ1-1	once	NA
CSVDVSDEQYF	TGCAGCGTTGACGTGTCAGACGAGCAGTACTTC	TRBV29-1	TRBJ2-7	few	NA
CASSHEQGAGETQYF	TGCGCCAGCAGCCACGAACAGGGGGCCGGGGAGACCCAGTACTTC	TRBV4-3	TRBJ2-5	few	TRBD1
CASSPRGGMGNSPLHF	TGTGCCAGCAGCCCCCGGGGAGGGATGGGTAATTCACCCCTCCACTTT	TRBV3-1	TRBJ1-6	NA	NA
CASSLSQRGAFYGYTF	TGTGCCAGCAGTTTGTCTCAGCGGGGGGCTTTCTATGGCTACACCTTC	TRBV12-3/TRBV12-4	TRBJ1-2	few	NA
CASSSTSPYEQYF	TGTGCCAGCAGCTCTACCTCACCCTACGAGCAGTACTTC	TRBV7-2	TRBJ2-7	many	NA
CASSVLTGGTGANVLTF	TGTGCCAGTAGTGTATTGACAGGGGGAACTGGGGCCAACGTCCTGACTTTC	TRBV19	TRBJ2-6	many	TRBD1
CASSLFVLGETQYF	TGTGCCAGCAGCTTGTTTGTATTGGGAGAGACCCAGTACTTC	TRBV5-6	TRBJ2-5	NA	NA
CASSVAPSQETQYF	TGTGCCAGCAGCGTCGCCCCCAGTCAAGAGACCCAGTACTTC	TRBV9	TRBJ2-5	NA	NA
CASSQDRGFGGTSYNSPLHF	TGTGCCAGCAGCCAAGATAGGGGCTTCGGGGGCACCTCCTATAATTCACCCCTCCACTTT	TRBV7-9	TRBJ1-6	NA	NA
CASSTDGGERTEAFF	TGTGCCAGCAGCACAGATGGAGGAGAGAGAACTGAAGCTTTCTTT	TRBV13	TRBJ1-1	NA	NA
CASSEMRTGDTYEQYF	TGCGCCAGCAGTGAGATGCGGACAGGGGATACCTACGAGCAGTACTTC	TRBV10-2	TRBJ2-7	NA	TRBD1
CSARKTEDTQYF	TGCAGTGCTAGAAAGACGGAAGATACGCAGTATTTT	TRBV20-1	TRBJ2-3	few	NA
CATVRDRGNSPLHF	TGTGCCACCGTCAGAGATCGCGGTAATTCACCCCTCCACTTT	TRBV15	TRBJ1-6	NA	NA
CASSPSTSGAYEQYF	TGTGCCAGCAGCCCCTCGACTAGCGGCGCCTACGAGCAGTACTTC	TRBV4-2	TRBJ2-7	once	TRBD2
CASNTGTGVVQPQHF	TGTGCCAGCAACACCGGGACAGGGGTGGTTCAGCCCCAGCATTTT	TRBV6-1	TRBJ1-5	few	TRBD1
CAWSVLGVTEAFF	TGTGCCTGGAGTGTACTTGGGGTCACTGAAGCTTTCTTT	TRBV30	TRBJ1-1	NA	NA
CASSSTGRGGNTIYF	TGTGCCAGCAGTTCCACGGGGAGGGGAGGAAACACCATATATTTT	TRBV12-3/TRBV12-4	TRBJ1-3	few	NA
CASSLDGTGVYEQYF	TGTGCCAGCAGCTTAGATGGGACAGGGGTCTACGAGCAGTACTTC	TRBV11-2	TRBJ2-7	many	TRBD1
CASSWDRGLETQYF	TGTGCCAGCAGCTGGGACAGGGGTCTGGAGACCCAGTACTTC	TRBV7-2	TRBJ2-5	NA	TRBD1
CASSMEGSRSGPIGGYTF	TGTGCCAGCAGTATGGAGGGGTCCCGCAGTGGACCTATCGGTGGCTACACCTTC	TRBV25-1	TRBJ1-2	NA	NA
CASSRRVTGDTEAFF	TGTGCCAGCAGCCGGAGAGTGACAGGGGACACTGAAGCTTTCTTT	TRBV3-1	TRBJ1-1	few	TRBD1
CASSLAPRGLSGNTIYF	TGTGCCAGCAGCTTGGCCCCCAGAGGCCTCTCTGGAAACACCATATATTTT	TRBV5-4	TRBJ1-3	few	NA
CASSQGTGRWSFF	TGTGCCAGCAGCCAAGGGACAGGGAGGTGGTCTTTCTTT	TRBV14	TRBJ1-1	many	TRBD1